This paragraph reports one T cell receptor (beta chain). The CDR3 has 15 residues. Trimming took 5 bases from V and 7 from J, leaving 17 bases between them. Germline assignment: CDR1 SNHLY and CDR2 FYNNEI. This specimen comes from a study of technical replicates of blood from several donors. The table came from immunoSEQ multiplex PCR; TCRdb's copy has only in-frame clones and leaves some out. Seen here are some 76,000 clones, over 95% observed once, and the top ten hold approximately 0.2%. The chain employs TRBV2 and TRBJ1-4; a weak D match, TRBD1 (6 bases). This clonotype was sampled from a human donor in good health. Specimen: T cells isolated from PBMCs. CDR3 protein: CASSQDSASSEKLFF. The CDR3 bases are TGTGCCAGCAGTCAGGACAGCGCAAGTAGTGAAAAACTGTTTTTT.